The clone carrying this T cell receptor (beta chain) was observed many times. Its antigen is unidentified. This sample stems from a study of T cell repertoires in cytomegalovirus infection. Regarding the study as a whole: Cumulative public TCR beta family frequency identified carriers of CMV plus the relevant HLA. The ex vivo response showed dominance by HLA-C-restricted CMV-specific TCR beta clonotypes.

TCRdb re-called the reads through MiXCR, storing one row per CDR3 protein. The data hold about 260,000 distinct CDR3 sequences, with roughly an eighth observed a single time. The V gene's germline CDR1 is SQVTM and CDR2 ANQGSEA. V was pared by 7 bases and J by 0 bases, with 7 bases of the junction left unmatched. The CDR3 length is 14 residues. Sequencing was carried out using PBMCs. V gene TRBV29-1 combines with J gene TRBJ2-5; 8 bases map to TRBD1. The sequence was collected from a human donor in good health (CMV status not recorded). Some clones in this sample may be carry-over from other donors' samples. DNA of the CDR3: TGCAGCGGCTCGGGACAGGCGTACCAAGAGACCCAGTACTTC. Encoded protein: CSGSGQAYQETQYF.